This TCR beta chain stems from a study of T cell responses to AZD1222 COVID-19 vaccine. Study context: The analysis combined second doses at about 4 or about 12 weeks.

Trimming took off 2 bases at V and 0 bases at J, with 10 bases between the two ends. The CDR3 runs to 15 residues. Germline V lookup: CDR1 SGHRS, CDR2 YFSETQ. Here immunoSEQ multiplex PCR was the method, and the copy in TCRdb shows in-frame clones only, minus some. The sample records about 84,000 clones, 70% to 90% being singletons. A note on this clone: Its specificity is not known.

Study results and limitations: There were repertoire samples only from the period after the peak T cell response. Regions 160-218 and 743-854 dominated among vaccine-associated CD4 TCRs spanning spike. The donors showed a predominance of white British ancestry and of females, with possible underestimation of clonal diversity.

The V gene is TRBV5-1, the J gene TRBJ2-3; D gene ambiguous. The input for sequencing was peripheral blood, taken on day 0 of AZD1222 vaccination. The source is an adult in good health. The CDR3 DNA is TGCGCCAGCAGCTTTCTGACACTTAGCACAGATACGCAGTATTTT. This codes for CASSFLTLSTDTQYF.